The entry below describes one TCR beta chain. The antigen is not known. This sample stems from a study of T cell responses to AZD1222 COVID-19 vaccine. About the study: Second-dose timings of about 4 or about 12 weeks were pooled. Regarding the study as a whole: Only a handful of AZD1222 recipients, five to seven in all, had baseline seropositivity. Among spike-specific TCRs, nearly half reportedly target unmutated variant regions.

TCRdb's table, derived via immunoSEQ multiplex PCR, lists solely in-frame clones and lacks some. The data show 100,000 to 150,000 clones, 89% seen once. CDR3 length: 16 residues. Germline-derived CDR1 and CDR2 are SNHLY and FYNNEI. V gave up 3 bases and J gave up 1 base, with 12 bases separating them. V gene TRBV2 combines with J gene TRBJ2-2, with D unclear. Sequenced here: peripheral blood, sampled on day 0 of AZD1222 vaccination. The TCR comes from an adult in good health. CDR3 coding DNA: TGTGCCAGCAGTGACCGGGCGGTCTGGAACACCGGGGAGCTGTTTTTT. It specifies CASSDRAVWNTGELFF.